Below, 11 T cell receptor beta chains from the same sample are listed, as sequenced in a study of cytomegalovirus exposure and HLA in healthy donors. Primers for the PCR totalled 60 Vbeta and 13 Jbeta. Measured with immunoSEQ multiplex PCR; TCRdb has only the in-frame clones, and not every one. Of 95,000 to 110,000 clones detected, roughly 72% appear once; the ten largest clones hold about 5.4%. The sequenced material came from PBMCs. The source of these receptors is a woman aged 18-30 years in good health and CMV-seropositive.

V and J are TRBV14 and TRBJ2-5; the D gene is possibly TRBD2 (6 bases). Germline assignment: CDR1 SGHDN and CDR2 FVKESK. Deletions cut 4 bases from V and 5 bases from J, with 17 bases between. The CDR3 loop spans 15 amino acids. CDR3 nucleotide sequence: TGTGCCAGCAGCCCTGTCGGGGGTGGCGGGGAGACCCAGTACTTC. Translation: CASSPVGGGGETQYF.

CDR3 residues: CASSEETGISNQPQHF. The CDR3 region has the DNA TGCGCCAGCAGTGAAGAGACAGGGATTAGCAATCAGCCCCAGCATTTT. The V call is TRBV10-2, the J call TRBJ1-5; 7 nucleotides align to TRBD1. The CDR3 has 16 amino acids. Trimming cost V 3 bases and J 0 bases; bases outside gene matches: 5. CDR1 is WSHSY, CDR2 SAAADI, per germline.

The rearrangement links TRBV25-1 to TRBJ2-5, with a tentative D call TRBD2 (5 bases). The germline V gene encodes CDR1 MGHDK and CDR2 SYGVNS. Trimming took off 4 bases at V and 5 bases at J, with 17 bases between the two ends. This CDR3 region has 15 residues. The CDR3 loop reads CASSAISGSSETQYF. CDR3 DNA: TGTGCCAGCAGTGCTATAAGCGGCAGTTCGGAGACCCAGTACTTC.

The J gene is TRBJ1-1, the V gene TRBV7-9; D call uncertain. Trimming shortened V by 7 bases and J by 5 bases, and 17 bases separated the two germline ends. There are 14 residues in the CDR3. Germline V gene sequence: CDR1 SEHNR, CDR2 FQNEAQ (reference sequence). The CDR3 sequence: CASNQRLDETEAFF. CDR3 DNA: TGTGCCAGCAATCAGCGGCTTGATGAGACTGAAGCTTTCTTT.

This clone was detected once. The rearrangement links TRBV28 to TRBJ1-1; tentative D call: TRBD1 (5 bases). Germline V CDR1 and CDR2: MDHEN, SYDVKM. This CDR3 comprises 15 residues. V was shortened by 1 base and J by 2 bases, with 11 bases between the two germline ends. In DNA, the CDR3 is TGTGCCAGCAGTTTATACCCGGGGGTTAACACTGAAGCTTTCTTT. Protein sequence: CASSLYPGVNTEAFF.

The chain recombines TRBV5-1 with TRBJ2-2; no clear D gene. The V and J ends lost 2 bases and 3 bases respectively, with 5 bases between them. From germline, CDR1 is SGHRS and CDR2 YFSETQ. The length of the CDR3 is 13 residues. The CDR3 here is CASSFEDTGELFF. The CDR3 DNA reads as TGCGCCAGCAGCTTTGAGGACACCGGGGAGCTGTTTTTT.

This clone has a single count. The rearrangement links TRBV20-1 to TRBJ2-4; possibly TRBD2 for D (5 bases). Germline V gene data show CDR1 as DFQATT and CDR2 as SNEGSKA (reference sequence). V dropped 3 bases and J dropped 8 bases, with 8 bases sitting between them. The CDR3 covers 11 residues. The CDR3 sequence: CSARRVDIQYF. CDR3 DNA sequence: TGCAGTGCTAGGAGGGTTGACATTCAGTACTTC.

The chain has TRBV10-3 and TRBJ2-7, with TRBD1 as a possible D gene (6 bases). Germline CDR1 reads ENHRY; CDR2 reads SYGVKD. CDR3 length: 20 residues. Trimming cost V 2 bases and J 2 bases, with 28 bases left between them. Here the CDR3 DNA reads TGTGCCATCAGTGAGCCTGGACCAAGGGGGAGTCAGGCGAACACCTACGAGCAGTACTTC. Its translation: CAISEPGPRGSQANTYEQYF.

CDR3 bases: TGTGCCAGTAGGCGCGGGAGCCCGAACACCGGGGAGCTGTTTTTT. This sequence encodes CASRRGSPNTGELFF. The V and J genes are TRBV19 and TRBJ2-2; 7 nucleotides match TRBD2. The trim removed 6 bases at V and 0 bases at J, leaving 4 bases unmatched. The germline CDR1 and CDR2 sequences are LNHDA and SQIVND (reference sequence). This CDR3 is 15 amino acids long. Based on the CDR3 plus reference TRBV19 and TRBJ2-2, the full variable domain is DGGITQSPKYLFRKEGQNVTLSCEQNLNHDAMYWYRQDPGQGLRLIYYSQIVNDFQKGDIAEGYSVSREKKESFPLTVTSAQKNPTAFYLCASRRGSPNTGELFFGEGSRLTVL.

The CDR3 DNA sequence: TGTGCCAGCAGCTTAAGGACTAGCGGATACGAGCAGTACTTC. Translated, it gives CASSLRTSGYEQYF. V gene TRBV4-2 combines with J gene TRBJ2-7; TRBD2 matches at 10 bases. CDR3 length: 14 residues. Germline CDR1 and CDR2: LGHNA and YNFKEQ. The junction had 5 bases not matched to a gene; V was cut back by 5 bases and J by 4 bases.

The chain is built from TRBV28 and TRBJ2-7; TRBD2 aligns across 14 bases. CDR3 length equals 16 residues. Germline assignment: CDR1 MDHEN and CDR2 SYDVKM. Trimming cost V 4 bases and J 5 bases; bases outside gene matches: 7. The CDR3 nucleotides read TGTGCCAGCAGTTCCGCCGGGACTAGCGGGAGCAACGAGCAGTACTTC. Amino acids: CASSSAGTSGSNEQYF.